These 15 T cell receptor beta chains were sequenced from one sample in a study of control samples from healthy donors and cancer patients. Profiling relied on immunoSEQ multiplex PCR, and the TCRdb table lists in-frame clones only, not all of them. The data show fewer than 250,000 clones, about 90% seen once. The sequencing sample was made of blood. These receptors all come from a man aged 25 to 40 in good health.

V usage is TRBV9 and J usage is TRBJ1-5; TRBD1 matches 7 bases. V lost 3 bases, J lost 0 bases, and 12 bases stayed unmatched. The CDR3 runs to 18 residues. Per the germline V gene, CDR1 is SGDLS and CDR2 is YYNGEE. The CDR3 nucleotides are TGTGCCAGCAGCGACCGGGACAGAACGTCCTATAGCAATCAGCCCCAGCATTTT. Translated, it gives CASSDRDRTSYSNQPQHF.

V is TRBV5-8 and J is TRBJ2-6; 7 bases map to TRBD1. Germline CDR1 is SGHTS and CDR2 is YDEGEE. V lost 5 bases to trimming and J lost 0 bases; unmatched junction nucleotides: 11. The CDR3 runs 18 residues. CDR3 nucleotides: TGTGCCAGCAGGTTAACGACAGGGTATCACTCTGGGGCCAACGTCCTGACTTTC. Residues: CASRLTTGYHSGANVLTF.

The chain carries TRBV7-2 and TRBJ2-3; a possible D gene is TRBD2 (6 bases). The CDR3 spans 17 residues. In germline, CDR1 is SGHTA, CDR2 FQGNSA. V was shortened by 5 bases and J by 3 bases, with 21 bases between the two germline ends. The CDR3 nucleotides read TGTGCCAGCAGCCCGAGGGCGGCGCGGGGCTTTACAGATACGCAGTATTTT. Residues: CASSPRAARGFTDTQYF.

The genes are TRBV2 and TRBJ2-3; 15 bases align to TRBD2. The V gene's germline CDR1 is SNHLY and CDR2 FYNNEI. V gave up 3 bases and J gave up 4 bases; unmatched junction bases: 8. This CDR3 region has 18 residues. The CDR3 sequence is CASSERGLAGGPPDTQYF. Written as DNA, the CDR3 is TGTGCCAGCAGTGAGCGTGGACTAGCGGGGGGGCCCCCAGATACGCAGTATTTT.

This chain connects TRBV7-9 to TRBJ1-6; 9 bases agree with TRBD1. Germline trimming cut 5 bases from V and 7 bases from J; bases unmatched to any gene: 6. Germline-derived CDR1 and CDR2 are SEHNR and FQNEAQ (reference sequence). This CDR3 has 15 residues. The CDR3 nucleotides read TGTGCCAGCAGCCCATCCGGGACAGGGAATTCACCCCTCCACTTT. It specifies CASSPSGTGNSPLHF. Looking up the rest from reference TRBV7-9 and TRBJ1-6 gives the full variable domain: DTGVSQNPRHKITKRGQNVTFRCDPISEHNRLYWYRQTLGQGPEFLTYFQNEAQLEKSRLLSDRFSAERPKGSFSTLEIQRTEQGDSAMYLCASSPSGTGNSPLHFGNGTRLTVT.

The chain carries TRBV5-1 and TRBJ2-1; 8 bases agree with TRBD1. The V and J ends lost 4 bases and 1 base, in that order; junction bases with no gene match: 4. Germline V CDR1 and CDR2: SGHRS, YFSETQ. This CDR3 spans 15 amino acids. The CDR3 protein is CASSKTGVSYNEQFF. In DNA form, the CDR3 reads TGCGCCAGCAGCAAGACAGGGGTGTCCTACAATGAGCAGTTCTTC.

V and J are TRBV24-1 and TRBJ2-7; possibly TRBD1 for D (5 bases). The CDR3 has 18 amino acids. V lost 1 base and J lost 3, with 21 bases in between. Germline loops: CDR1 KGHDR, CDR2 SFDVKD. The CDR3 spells CATSDLNNGQMGGYEQYF. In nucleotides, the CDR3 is TGTGCCACCAGTGATTTAAACAATGGACAAATGGGCGGCTACGAGCAGTACTTC.

CDR3 nucleotides: TGTGCCAGCAGTCCTAGCGGGGGGGTCCACAATGAGCAGTTCTTC. Translated, it gives CASSPSGGVHNEQFF. This rearrangement joins TRBV6-5 to TRBJ2-1; 12 bases match TRBD2. V was clipped by 5 bases and J by 5 bases; unmatched bases: 4. The CDR3 sequence is 15 residues long. Germline CDR1 reads MNHEY; CDR2 reads SVGAGI.

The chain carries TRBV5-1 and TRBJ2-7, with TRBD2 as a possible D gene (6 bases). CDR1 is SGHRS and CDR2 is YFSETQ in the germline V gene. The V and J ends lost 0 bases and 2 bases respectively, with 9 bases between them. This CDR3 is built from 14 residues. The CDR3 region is CASSLEGTAYEQYF. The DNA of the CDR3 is TGCGCCAGCAGCTTGGAAGGGACTGCCTACGAGCAGTACTTC.

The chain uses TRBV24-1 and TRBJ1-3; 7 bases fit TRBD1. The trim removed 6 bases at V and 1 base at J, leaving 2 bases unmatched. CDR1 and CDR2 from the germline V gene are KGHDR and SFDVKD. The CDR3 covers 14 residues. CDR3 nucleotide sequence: TGTGCCACCAGTTCAGGGGGGTCTGGAAACACCATATATTTT. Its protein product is CATSSGGSGNTIYF.

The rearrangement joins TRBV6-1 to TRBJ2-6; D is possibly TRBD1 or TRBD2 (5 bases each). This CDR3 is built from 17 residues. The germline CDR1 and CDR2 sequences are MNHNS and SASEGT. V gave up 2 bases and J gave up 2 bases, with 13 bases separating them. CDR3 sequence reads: CASSEWGLGAGANVLTF. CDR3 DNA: TGTGCCAGCAGTGAATGGGGCTTGGGGGCTGGGGCCAACGTCCTGACTTTC.

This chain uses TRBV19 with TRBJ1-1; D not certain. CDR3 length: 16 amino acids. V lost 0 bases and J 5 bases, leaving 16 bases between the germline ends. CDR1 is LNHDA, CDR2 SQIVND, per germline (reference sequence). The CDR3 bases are TGTGCCAGTAGTATAGATCAAGCGGGCCGGCGGACTGAAGCTTTCTTT. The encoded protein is CASSIDQAGRRTEAFF. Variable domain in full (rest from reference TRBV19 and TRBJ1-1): DGGITQSPKYLFRKEGQNVTLSCEQNLNHDAMYWYRQDPGQGLRLIYYSQIVNDFQKGDIAEGYSVSREKKESFPLTVTSAQKNPTAFYLCASSIDQAGRRTEAFFGQGTRLTVV.

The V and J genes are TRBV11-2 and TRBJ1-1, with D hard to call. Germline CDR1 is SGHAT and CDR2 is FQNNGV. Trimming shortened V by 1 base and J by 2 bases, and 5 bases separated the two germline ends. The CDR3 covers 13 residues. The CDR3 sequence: CASSLGANTEAFF. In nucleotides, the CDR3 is TGTGCCAGCAGCTTAGGGGCCAACACTGAAGCTTTCTTT.

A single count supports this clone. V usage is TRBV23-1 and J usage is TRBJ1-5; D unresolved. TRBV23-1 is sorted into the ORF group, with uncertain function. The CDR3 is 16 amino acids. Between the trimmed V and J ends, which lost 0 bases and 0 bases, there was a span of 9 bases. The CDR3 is CASSQSGGFSNQPQHF. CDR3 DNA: TGCGCCAGCAGTCAATCGGGCGGGTTTAGCAATCAGCCCCAGCATTTT.

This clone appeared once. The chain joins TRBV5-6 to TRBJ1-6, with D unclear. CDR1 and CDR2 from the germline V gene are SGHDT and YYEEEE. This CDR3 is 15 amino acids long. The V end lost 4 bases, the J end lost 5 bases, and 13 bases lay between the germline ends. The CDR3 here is CASSRPARDNSPLHF. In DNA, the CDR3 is TGTGCCAGCAGCCGCCCTGCTAGGGATAATTCACCCCTCCACTTT.